These 30 T cell receptor beta chains originate from one sample sequenced in a study of blood T cell repertoires in COVID-19. The method was immunoSEQ multiplex PCR; TCRdb's version includes in-frame clones alone and lacks a portion of them. The sample has about 54,000 clones, over 80% seen once; the top ten hold 7% to 8%. What was sequenced was peripheral blood. These TCRs come from an older woman with active or convalescent COVID-19.

V is TRBV25-1 and J is TRBJ1-1; tentative D call: TRBD1 (5 bases). CDR1 and CDR2 (germline): MGHDK, SYGVNS. The V end was cut by 3 bases, the J end by 6 bases, with 11 bases between. The CDR3 totals 13 residues. The chain's CDR3 is CASSEVEGPEAFF. CDR3 in DNA: TGTGCCAGCAGTGAGGTGGAGGGGCCTGAAGCTTTCTTT.

The J gene is TRBJ2-5, the V gene TRBV7-9; 12 positions agree with TRBD2. The J segment lost 5 bases and the V segment lost 5 bases, leaving 6 bases of the junction unmatched. CDR3 length: 15 residues. CDR1 is SEHNR, CDR2 FQNEAQ, per germline (reference sequence). CDR3 amino acids: CASSTTSGRFETQYF. The CDR3 coding sequence is TGTGCCAGCAGCACCACTAGCGGGAGGTTTGAGACCCAGTACTTC.

V and J are TRBV12-3 or TRBV12-4 and TRBJ1-2; a possible D gene is TRBD1 (6 bases). Trimming left V 5 bases short and J 8 bases short, with 15 bases between. The CDR3 covers 13 residues. In DNA form, the CDR3 reads TGTGCCAGCAGTCTGAAATTGACAGGAGGCTACACCTTC. It translates to CASSLKLTGGYTF.

This chain joins TRBV7-2 and TRBJ1-1; D is ambiguous. The CDR3 has 11 amino acids. Trimming cost V 5 bases and J 3 bases, with 4 bases left between them. The germline CDR1 and CDR2 sequences are SGHTA and FQGNSA. Written as DNA, the CDR3 is TGTGCCAGCAGCCCCGACACTGAAGCTTTCTTT. As protein: CASSPDTEAFF.

The V gene is TRBV25-1, the J gene TRBJ1-1, with D maybe TRBD1 (6 bases). Trimming shortened V by 1 base and J by 0 bases, and 9 bases separated the two germline ends. The CDR3 contains 15 residues. CDR1 is MGHDK, CDR2 SYGVNS, per germline. DNA for the CDR3: TGTGCCAGCAGTGAATCGACAGGCATGAACACTGAAGCTTTCTTT. Translation gives CASSESTGMNTEAFF.

This clone has just a few counts. The chain employs TRBV25-1 and TRBJ2-5; no firm D call. Germline V CDR1 and CDR2: MGHDK, SYGVNS. CDR3 length equals 14 residues. The V and J ends lost 3 bases and 4 bases respectively, with 12 bases between them. CDR3 residues: CASSESVRRETQYF. In DNA, the CDR3 is TGTGCCAGCAGTGAGTCAGTCAGGCGAGAGACCCAGTACTTC.

The gene calls are TRBV4-1 and TRBJ1-4; the match to TRBD1 covers 7 bases. CDR1 and CDR2 (germline): MGHRA, YSYEKL. The CDR3 totals 16 residues. V was clipped by 4 bases and J by 2 bases; unmatched bases: 7. CDR3 sequence: CASSPVPGQTNEKLFF. Here the CDR3 DNA reads TGCGCCAGCAGCCCCGTCCCGGGACAGACTAATGAAAAACTGTTTTTT.

V and J are TRBV28 and TRBJ1-2; D remains unclear. The CDR3 has 12 residues. V was clipped by 3 bases and J by 7 bases, with 9 bases between them. Germline V lookup: CDR1 MDHEN, CDR2 SYDVKM. The CDR3 is CASSFGERGYTF. The CDR3 DNA is TGTGCCAGCAGTTTCGGGGAACGTGGCTACACCTTC.

The J gene is TRBJ1-2, the V gene TRBV24-1, with TRBD1 matching 7 bases. V was pared by 2 bases and J by 0 bases, with 8 bases of the junction left unmatched. This CDR3 is built from 17 residues. From germline, CDR1 is KGHDR and CDR2 SFDVKD. CDR3 DNA sequence: TGTGCCACCAGTGATTCGATGGTGGGGACAGCTAACTATGGCTACACCTTC. Its translation is CATSDSMVGTANYGYTF.

V and J are TRBV30 and TRBJ2-7, with 9 bases fitting TRBD2. CDR1 and CDR2 (germline): GTSNPN, SVGIG (reference sequence). The junction had 10 bases not matched to a gene; V was cut back by 2 bases and J by 2 bases. This CDR3 has 16 residues. The CDR3 here is CAWSRLAGAPPYEQYF. The CDR3 DNA sequence: TGTGCCTGGAGTAGGTTAGCGGGAGCCCCTCCCTACGAGCAGTACTTC.

The rearrangement links TRBV3-1 (or the pseudogene TRBV3-2) to TRBJ1-6; 9 bases align to TRBD1. This CDR3 contains 15 residues. Losses at the gene ends were 7 bases for V and 9 bases for J; bases not matched to a gene: 10. Germline loops: CDR1 LGHDT, CDR2 YNNKEL (reference sequence). The chain's CDR3 is CASTPTPTGGSPLHF. The DNA of the CDR3 is TGTGCCAGCACCCCTACCCCGACAGGGGGTTCACCCCTCCACTTT.

The table lists this clone with a count of one. The V call is TRBV15, the J call TRBJ1-5, with 10 bases lining up with TRBD1. Germline loops: CDR1 LNHNV, CDR2 YYDKDF (reference sequence). CDR3 length: 16 residues. After removal of 2 bases from V and 6 bases from J, the junction contained 7 bases not matched to a gene. The CDR3 is CATSRPGTGVFQPQHF. The CDR3 region has the DNA TGTGCCACCAGCAGACCTGGGACAGGGGTTTTTCAGCCCCAGCATTTT. Variable domain in full (rest from reference TRBV15 and TRBJ1-5): DAMVIQNPRYQVTQFGKPVTLSCSQTLNHNVMYWYQQKSSQAPKLLFHYYDKDFNNEADTPDNFQSRRPNTSFCFLDIRSPGLGDTAMYLCATSRPGTGVFQPQHFGDGTRLSIL.

V usage is TRBV19 and J usage is TRBJ1-1; D uncertain. V was shortened by 1 base and J by 5 bases, with 11 bases between the two germline ends. The CDR3 has 14 amino acids. Germline lookup yields CDR1 LNHDA and CDR2 SQIVND (reference sequence). The chain's CDR3 is CASSIAPGWTEAFF. DNA for the CDR3: TGTGCCAGTAGTATAGCCCCGGGGTGGACTGAAGCTTTCTTT. The full variable domain, rest sourced from reference TRBV19 and TRBJ1-1, is DGGITQSPKYLFRKEGQNVTLSCEQNLNHDAMYWYRQDPGQGLRLIYYSQIVNDFQKGDIAEGYSVSREKKESFPLTVTSAQKNPTAFYLCASSIAPGWTEAFFGQGTRLTVV.

Comment on this clone: Germline and junction disagree at one end, which may indicate a read error. The chain links TRBV7-3 to TRBJ2-2, with TRBD2 matching 11 bases. The germline gives CDR1 SGHTA, CDR2 FQGTGA. The CDR3 consists of 16 residues. The CDR3 is CASSITSGSGPGELFF. DNA for the CDR3: TGTGCCAGCAGCATAACTAGCGGGAGCGGGCCCGGGGAGCTGTTTTTT.

The chain has TRBV6-4 and TRBJ2-1; perhaps TRBD1 as D (5 bases). The CDR3 contains 12 residues. The V end lost 0 bases, the J end lost 11 bases, and 8 bases lay between the germline ends. Per the germline V gene, CDR1 is MRHNA and CDR2 is SNTAGT. The CDR3: CASSDSTAKQFF. In DNA form, the CDR3 reads TGTGCCAGCAGTGACTCGACAGCCAAGCAGTTCTTC.

The V and J genes are TRBV18 and TRBJ1-2; D ambiguous. Germline loops: CDR1 KGHSH, CDR2 LQKENI. The CDR3 has 15 residues. V shed 3 bases and J shed 6 bases, with 17 bases lying between them. The CDR3 DNA is TGTGCCAGCTCACCTGATAGACTTAAATTCGATGGCTACACCTTC. This translates into CASSPDRLKFDGYTF.

The chain carries TRBV6-6 and TRBJ2-5; a weak D match, TRBD2 (5 bases). Germline V lookup: CDR1 MNHNY, CDR2 SVGAGI (reference sequence). The V end was cut by 2 bases, the J end by 5 bases, with 15 bases between. The length of the CDR3 is 15 residues. The CDR3 nucleotides read TGTGCCAGCAGTTACCGCCCGGGGTGGGAGGAGACCCAGTACTTC. Amino acids: CASSYRPGWEETQYF.

This chain uses TRBV27 with TRBJ1-6; 9 positions match TRBD1. The germline gives CDR1 MNHEY, CDR2 SMNVEV (reference sequence). This CDR3 region has 13 residues. Trimming cost V 8 bases and J 6 bases; bases outside gene matches: 2. As DNA, the CDR3 is TGTGCCAGCGGGGGACAGGGTAATTCACCCCTCCACTTT. Its translation: CASGGQGNSPLHF.

J is TRBJ2-2 and V is TRBV9, with TRBD1 matching over 7 bases. Per germline, CDR1 SGDLS and CDR2 YYNGEE. V lost 3 bases to trimming and J lost 7 bases; unmatched junction nucleotides: 6. There are 14 residues in the CDR3. CDR3 in DNA: TGTGCCAGCAGCGAGGACCAGGGGGACGGGGAGCTGTTTTTT. It translates to CASSEDQGDGELFF.

This clone was seen once. V usage is TRBV6-5 and J usage is TRBJ1-2; possible D gene TRBD1, 5 bases. Per germline, CDR1 MNHEY and CDR2 SVGAGI. V gave up 2 bases and J gave up 0 bases, with 10 bases separating them. This CDR3 has 15 residues. CDR3 coding DNA: TGTGCCAGCAGTTACGACAGCGCCACTAACTATGGCTACACCTTC. This translates into CASSYDSATNYGYTF.

This clone was observed once. The chain has TRBV3-1 (or the pseudogene TRBV3-2) and TRBJ2-1, with 8 bases that match TRBD2. Germline V gene lookup returns CDR1 LGHDT and CDR2 YNNKEL (reference sequence). There are 15 residues in the CDR3. V gave up 1 base and J gave up 8 bases; unmatched junction bases: 7. The CDR3 DNA follows: TGTGCCAGCAGCCAAGGAAAAAACGGGAGGGATGAGCAGTTCTTC. Its protein is CASSQGKNGRDEQFF.

V usage is TRBV24-1 and J usage is TRBJ1-3, with 12 positions matching TRBD1. V was clipped by 4 bases and J by 1 base; unmatched bases: 10. CDR1 KGHDR and CDR2 SFDVKD come from the germline V gene. The CDR3 extends over 19 amino acids. The CDR3 reads CATSEWGQGAQWSGNTIYF. As DNA, the CDR3 is TGTGCCACCAGTGAATGGGGACAGGGGGCCCAATGGTCTGGAAACACCATATATTTT.

The genes are TRBV28 and TRBJ2-1; D perhaps matches TRBD2 (6 bases). The V end was cut by 5 bases, the J end by 4 bases, with 21 bases between. This CDR3 has 17 amino acids. Germline lookup yields CDR1 MDHEN and CDR2 SYDVKM. CDR3 region: CASSTLTGVYSYNEQFF. Here the CDR3 DNA reads TGTGCCAGCAGTACGTTGACGGGAGTGTACTCGTACAATGAGCAGTTCTTC.

This rearrangement joins TRBV10-3 to TRBJ2-1; 7 bases match TRBD2. After removal of 3 bases from V and 7 bases from J, the junction contained 6 bases not matched to a gene. Germline V CDR1 and CDR2: ENHRY, SYGVKD. This CDR3 comprises 14 residues. DNA for the CDR3: TGTGCCATCAGTGAAGCTAGCGGTCTAAATGAGCAGTTCTTC. Translating gives CAISEASGLNEQFF.

The rearrangement uses TRBV28 and TRBJ2-2, with a possible D match to TRBD2 (7 bases). The germline V gene has CDR1 MDHEN and CDR2 SYDVKM. This CDR3 is built from 15 residues. V lost 3 bases and J lost 5, with 13 bases in between. CDR3 sequence (DNA): TGTGCCAGCAGTTTGGTCAGGGGAGGGACCGGGGAGCTGTTTTTT. Translation gives CASSLVRGGTGELFF.

J is TRBJ1-2 and V is TRBV5-1, with 9 nucleotides matching TRBD1. V gave up 4 bases and J gave up 8 bases; unmatched junction bases: 9. Germline CDR1 SGHRS, CDR2 YFSETQ. The CDR3 is 14 amino acids. The CDR3 is CASSQGQGREGYTF. In DNA, the CDR3 is TGCGCCAGCAGCCAGGGACAGGGAAGGGAGGGCTACACCTTC.

This chain links TRBV28 with TRBJ2-3; no firm D call. CDR1 and CDR2 (germline): MDHEN, SYDVKM. The CDR3 totals 14 residues. Trimming shortened V by 2 bases and J by 4 bases, and 10 bases separated the two germline ends. CDR3 in amino acids: CASSLRGSADTQYF. The CDR3, as DNA: TGTGCCAGCAGTTTACGAGGATCCGCAGATACGCAGTATTTT.

The V and J genes are TRBV15 and TRBJ1-5; D uncertain. The CDR3 is 15 residues long. Trimming stripped 1 base from V and 4 bases from J, with 11 bases between. Germline lookup yields CDR1 LNHNV and CDR2 YYDKDF (reference sequence). The CDR3 region is CATSRGTGENQPQHF. CDR3 nucleotide sequence: TGTGCCACCAGCAGAGGAACGGGAGAAAATCAGCCCCAGCATTTT.

The rearrangement joins TRBV28 to TRBJ1-1; no reliable D call. Germline V CDR1 and CDR2: MDHEN, SYDVKM. V was shortened by 5 bases and J by 0 bases, with 13 bases between the two germline ends. The length of the CDR3 is 15 residues. The CDR3 region is CASSAGRRMNTEAFF. CDR3 coding DNA: TGTGCCAGCAGTGCGGGGAGACGGATGAACACTGAAGCTTTCTTT.

The chain joins TRBV30 to TRBJ1-4; D is uncertain. This CDR3 is built from 14 residues. Trimming removed 0 bases at V and 7 bases at J, with 12 bases between. Germline values: CDR1 GTSNPN, CDR2 SVGIG (reference sequence). The CDR3 DNA follows: TGTGCCTGGAGTGTAACGGGGTCTGGTGAAAAACTGTTTTTT. Encoded protein: CAWSVTGSGEKLFF.